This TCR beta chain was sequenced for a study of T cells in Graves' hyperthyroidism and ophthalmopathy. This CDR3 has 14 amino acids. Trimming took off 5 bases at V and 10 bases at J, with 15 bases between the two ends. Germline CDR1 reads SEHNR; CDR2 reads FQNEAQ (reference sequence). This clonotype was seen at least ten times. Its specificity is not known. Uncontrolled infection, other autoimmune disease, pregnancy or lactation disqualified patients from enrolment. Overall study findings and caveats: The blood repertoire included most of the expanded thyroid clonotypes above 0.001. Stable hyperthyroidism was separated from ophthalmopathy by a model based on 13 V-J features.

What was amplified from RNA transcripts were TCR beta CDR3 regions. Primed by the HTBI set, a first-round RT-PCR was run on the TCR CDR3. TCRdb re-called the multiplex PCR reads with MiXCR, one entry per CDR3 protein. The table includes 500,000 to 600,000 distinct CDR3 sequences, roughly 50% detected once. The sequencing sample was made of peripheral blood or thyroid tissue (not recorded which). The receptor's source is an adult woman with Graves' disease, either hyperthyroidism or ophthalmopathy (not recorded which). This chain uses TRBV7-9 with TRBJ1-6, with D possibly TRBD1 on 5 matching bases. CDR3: CASSPGGFFSPLHF. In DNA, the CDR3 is TGTGCCAGCAGCCCTGGGGGTTTTTTCTCACCCCTCCACTTT.